This T cell receptor beta chain was identified during a study of PD-1 blockade in mismatch repair-deficient tumors (dated by TCRdb to between 2016 and 2019). Background for the entire study: Between September 2013 and 2016, 86 consecutive patients with around 11 mismatch repair-deficient cancer types, all previously treated and progressing, were enrolled in the trial. Tumor-associated T cell clones were tracked in the peripheral blood of patients responding to PD-1 blockade by deep sequencing of TCR CDR3 regions. What the authors observed across the whole study: After pembrolizumab, tumor-resident clones, which were often undetectable in blood before treatment, expanded rapidly and then contracted, generally ahead of radiologic responses.

As for this clone: Its recognized antigen is unknown. It has no much larger one-base neighbor in the sample; base qualities were not kept.

Mismatch repair deficiency was established in every enrolled patient by polymerase chain reaction or immunohistochemistry. TCR sequencing was performed for a few patients who responded to pembrolizumab therapy. The phase II trial prospectively tested pembrolizumab PD-1 blockade in advanced mismatch repair-deficient cancers regardless of tissue of origin. Peripheral blood T cell samples were serially collected before and at multiple times after PD-1 blockade was started. The timing of each blood sample was reported as weeks after the first dose of pembrolizumab. V drops 2 bases and J drops 3 bases, leaving 13 bases in between. Including the terminal cysteine and phenylalanine, the CDR3 comprises 15 residues. Only the CDR3 DNA is retained, 45 bases long and in frame from the first base. The germline V gene sets CDR1 to ENHRY and CDR2 to SYGVKD. The method behind the library was the immunoSEQ multiplex PCR assay. Imported from immuneACCESS, the table was reduced by TCRdb to in-frame sequences with V and J called. These copies leave out some clones; in studies compared against another copy, an unresolved V gene accounts for under half, and the cause of the remainder is not known. This sample holds tens of thousands of clones; 81% were observed only once. The leading ten clones occupy roughly 8.1% of the sample.

The material was peripheral blood, obtained less than 21 weeks after starting pembrolizumab. The chain was built from TRBV10-3 and TRBJ1-1, with the identity of the D gene unclear. The receptor was isolated from an adult with mismatch repair-deficient cancer. The DNA reads as follows: TGTGCCATCAGTGAGCGCTATAGCGGAGACACTGAAGCTTTCTTT. This is translated as CAISERYSGDTEAFF.